This T cell receptor beta chain is drawn from a study of cytomegalovirus exposure and HLA in healthy donors listed by TCRdb under 2017. In the study overall: In an earlier analysis of several hundred of the donors, around 300 Gb of sequence data and 95 million to 130 million unique TCR beta sequences from about 179 million T cells were reported. HLA typing included class I and class II loci at four-digit resolution. Every repertoire in the discovery cohort had been generated on one and the same sequencing platform. About five DR-DQ haplotypes were handled as single units for association and clustering because linkage in the cohort was strong. Typing coverage varied by locus: roughly 629-640 donors for A, B, C, DRB1 and DQB1; 500 to 550 for DQA1; around 570 for DPA1; around 450 for DPB1. The study aimed to test whether signatures of past pathogen exposure could be identified by cataloging public T cell receptors. To decide whether each TCR beta V gene segment behaved as functional or pseudogenic, an earlier analysis of approximately 590 of the donors relied on high-throughput TCR beta sequencing. Rather than using new phenotypic data, the later analysis identified candidate immune exposures from TCR beta sequences and from how often those sequences occurred across donors. Alongside the repertoire data, information on donor age, sex, ethnicity and CMV serostatus was compiled. An early release covering about 600 HLA-typed donors comprised about 300 gigabases of sequencing data and around 80 million unique TCR sequences. Along with the approximately 620-subject first cohort, a separate validation cohort of more than 90 different subjects was used. Among the approximately 400 genotyped donors, approximately 81% belonged to the genetic ancestry cluster associated with self-reported Caucasian donors. The study profiled the T cell repertoires of 500 to 800 subjects by immunosequencing and related them to cytomegalovirus serostatus. A later analysis re-examined previously published TCR beta repertoires from just over 650 donors and added high-resolution HLA genotyping to investigate patterns of TCR occurrence. A later genetic analysis used genome-wide SNP genotypes for about 65% of the 666 donors, treating that subset as a discovery cohort. Among some 400 genotyped donors of the cohort, an average of approximately 250,000 unique TCR beta nucleotide sequences were sequenced per donor, roughly a sixth of them non-productive. To predict cytomegalovirus infection status, the study combined high-throughput TCR immunosequencing, statistical association of individual TCRs with disease status, and machine learning. What the study reported, not specific to this receptor: In both the original and validation cohorts, the classifier was reported to diagnose cytomegalovirus status with high specificity and sensitivity. The presence/absence analyses assumed that sequencing depth was roughly uniform across donors, and that assumption may not be true. The 87-base-pair reads could not distinguish some IMGT-functional V segments, including TRBV6-2 and TRBV6-3, so those segments were excluded. The only immune exposure information available for the cohort was CMV serostatus. Assigning TCR associations to individual alleles was difficult when HLA alleles, especially DR and DQ, strongly co-occurred. A further reported finding was that TCR beta sequences accurately predicted the HLA-A and HLA-B alleles for most subjects in the first cohort. In a later genetic analysis, fewer N-insertions in productive TCRs were reported among donors in an Asian-associated ancestry cluster than the roughly 640-donor mean. In a later analysis, some 17,000 TCR beta sequences were associated with specific HLA alleles at a false discovery rate of 0.05. A later genetic analysis associated a missense DCLRE1C variant with V-gene and J-gene trimming of TCR beta chains, and an independent cohort replicated the association. Because counts were too low, about 17 rarely observed V segments, including chromosome 9 orphons, were excluded from the earlier analysis of a few hundred of the donors. In a later analysis, HLA-associated TCR beta chains were found to be more clonally expanded and to have lower generation probabilities than equally common non-associated chains. A total of 150 to 200 TCR beta chains were listed by the study as associated with cytomegalovirus. Broadly in line with IMGT annotations, most TCR beta V segments showed up in productive rearrangements about 90% or about 30% of the time in an earlier analysis of under 700 of the donors. Correlated functional status among segregating V segments might reflect linkage disequilibrium, but an unknown experimental factor could not be ruled out. A cluster of highly shared sequence variants was judged likely to be a technical artifact of the sequencing pipeline. In a later analysis, the rate of TCR association differed among HLA loci, with DRB1 alleles having the most associated TCRs and HLA-C alleles having the fewest. HLA typing was unavailable for some donors at each locus, so association tests used only the typed subset. In vitro tests confirmed that three of the cytomegalovirus-associated TCR beta chains recognize cytomegalovirus antigens. A later analysis found that most CMV-associated TCR beta chains appeared HLA-restricted, with HLA associations seemingly driven largely by CMV exposure. In a later analysis, several top co-occurrence clusters were reported to appear linked to parvovirus B19, influenza, CMV and Epstein-Barr virus. Most TCR sequences were observed very rarely across donors, whereas some public TCRs were present in many individuals. It was suggested by the authors that the approach could potentially be generalized to other disease states and immunological phenotypes. Only TCR beta chains were sequenced in this cohort, and the absence of alpha or paired-chain data limited detectable features.

CDR1 LNHDA and CDR2 SQIVND are derived from the germline V gene (reference sequence). Including the terminal cysteine and phenylalanine, the CDR3 comprises 15 residues. Only the CDR3 DNA stays, 45 bases, in frame from base 1. V sheds 5 bases and J sheds 4 bases, leaving 15 bases between their ends. The cohort consisted of more than 650 healthy bone marrow donors. At the time of sampling, all cohort members were nominally healthy, though unrecorded immune exposures were likely present. The donor was CMV seronegative and belonged to the group of 380 or so seronegative cohort members. A peripheral blood sample was collected from each donor, and TCR beta sequencing was performed on peripheral blood mononuclear cells. Genomic DNA extraction from the blood cell samples was performed with the Qiagen DNeasy Blood Extraction Kit. Regarding this clone: Its specific antigen is unknown.

The library was obtained by the immunoSEQ multiplex PCR assay. For the multiplex PCR, a mixture combining 60 forward primers for TCR Vbeta segments and 13 reverse primers for TCR Jbeta segments was used. Amplification of the CDR3 region of rearranged TCR beta genes was performed with a multiplex PCR assay on genomic DNA. Amplified TCR beta libraries were sequenced as 87-base-pair reads on the Illumina HiSeq System. The original methods were these. Across the 500 to 850 repertoires, a later analysis counted 80 million or so unique TCR beta chains, some 11 million of which were shared by at least two donors. To remove PCR and sequencing errors, raw reads were error-corrected and collapsed into unique sequences using a nearest-neighbor algorithm that merged closely related sequences. To assign V, D and J gene segments, CDR3 sequences were aligned to IMGT reference sequences. Each retained sequence needed at least a six-nucleotide match to both a V gene segment and a J gene segment. A rearrangement was called productive if the CDR3 had no stop codons and remained in frame with V and J, and every other rearrangement was called non-productive. Following IMGT convention, CDR3 was defined as the stretch from the second conserved V-encoded cysteine up to the conserved J-encoded phenylalanine. In an earlier analysis of around 540 of the donors, sequences lacking an unambiguous match to a single V gene segment were excluded. An earlier analysis of 550 to 650 of the donors classified V segments as functional when productive rearrangements were above 56.7% and as segregating when the standard deviation between donors was above 5%. A statistical classification framework was built to diagnose cytomegalovirus status from the catalog of TCR beta chain sequences. In a later analysis, TCR nucleotide sequences were compared against IMGT/GENE-DB human TR gene sequences so that V and J genes could be assigned. In a later analysis, CDR3 sequences and most-parsimonious VDJ recombination scenarios were assigned using the TCRdist pipeline. In a later analysis, each TCR beta chain was defined by its CDR3 amino acid sequence together with its V-gene family, and reads lacking a unique V-gene family were excluded. A later analysis removed several hundred highly shared, low-generation-probability nucleotide sequences to deal with suspected cross-contamination and a sequencing artifact. A later analysis calculated a clonal expansion index for each public chain from normalized within-repertoire ranks of inferred template counts. Generation probabilities in a later analysis came from a VDJ recombination model fitted to out-of-frame rearrangements, and those results were checked against IGoR. Hypergeometric tests were used in a later analysis to score TCR-TCR, TCR-HLA and TCR-CMV co-occurrence, with a repertoire-size bias correction applied to the TCR pairs. To estimate false discovery rates, a later analysis permuted the HLA or CMV assignments 20 times. A later analysis grouped co-occurring TCRs with DBSCAN, adding TCRdist sequence similarity when clustering within HLA-allele-positive subsets. Repertoires with fewer than 30,000 or more than 120,000 public chains, plus five repertoires with anomalous nucleotide sharing, were excluded from co-occurrence clustering. TCRdb took over this immuneACCESS table, retaining in-frame rearrangements with V and J assigned. Such tables are incomplete; in checked studies, under half of the missing clones stem from an unresolved V gene, and the remainder is unexplained. V and J calls and clone size are those listed in that table; D and trimming were worked out from the DNA. The sample's own table lists some 130,000 clones. The top ten clones comprise 1.5% to 2% of the sample.

What was sequenced was PBMCs. The V and J segments used are TRBV19 and TRBJ2-1; perhaps TRBD2 is the D gene, with 5 bases matching. The clonotype originates from a young man in good health and CMV-seronegative. CDR3 region: CASSYAGQRYNEQFF. The DNA reads TGTGCCAGTAGTTACGCGGGTCAACGATACAATGAGCAGTTCTTC.